A single sample is the source of the 26 T cell receptor beta chains below, sequenced in a study of early T cells in non-severe SARS-CoV-2 infection. Using its own MiXCR run on the 5' RACE reads, TCRdb lists one record per CDR3 protein. The sample has about 67,000 distinct CDR3 sequences, 11% seen once; the top ten hold roughly 3.8%. Sequenced input: whole blood. These receptors all stem from an adult who was a healthcare worker with PCR-confirmed SARS-CoV-2 infection or an uninfected control (not recorded which).

This clonotype showed up many times. V usage is TRBV6-5 and J usage is TRBJ2-3; D might be TRBD1 or TRBD2, each matching 5 bases. The CDR3 totals 13 residues. The germline V gene encodes CDR1 MNHEY and CDR2 SVGAGI. The ends were cut back, 4 bases at V and 0 bases at J, with 5 bases in the middle. In nucleotides, the CDR3 is TGTGCCAGCAGTTGGGACAGCACAGATACGCAGTATTTT. Amino acids: CASSWDSTDTQYF.

The V gene is TRBV15, the J gene TRBJ2-1; 11 nucleotides align to TRBD2. With 5 bases clipped from V and 6 bases from J, the junction kept 6 bases outside the gene matches. The CDR3 runs 15 residues. CDR1 and CDR2 (germline): LNHNV, YYDKDF (reference sequence). For the CDR3, the DNA is TGTGCCACCAGCGAGCTAGCGGGGGGCCGCAATGAGCAGTTCTTC. Translation: CATSELAGGRNEQFF.

In its sample, this clonotype was seen many times. The rearrangement joins TRBV12-3 or TRBV12-4 to TRBJ2-3; 9 bases fit TRBD2. The ends lost 6 bases at V and 4 bases at J; junction bases unmatched: 8. The CDR3 loop spans 15 amino acids. The DNA of the CDR3 is TGTGCCAGCAGCAAAGGGACTAGCTCGGCAGATACGCAGTATTTT. Translated: CASSKGTSSADTQYF.

This clonotype was seen at least ten times. For the CDR3, the DNA is TGTGCCAGCAGCTCCATTGGGGGGGGCCGCACTGAAGCTTTCTTT. Protein sequence: CASSSIGGGRTEAFF. This chain connects TRBV7-6 to TRBJ1-1, with a possible D match to TRBD1 (6 bases). With 4 bases removed from V and 4 bases from J, the gap between germline ends came to 16 bases. Germline CDR1 and CDR2: SGHVS and FNYEAQ. This CDR3 is 15 amino acids long.

This clonotype was counted many times. The chain is built from TRBV27 and TRBJ2-7; 12 bases agree with TRBD2. Unmatched junction bases numbered 4, after V lost 4 bases and J lost 3 bases. From germline, CDR1 is MNHEY and CDR2 SMNVEV (reference sequence). CDR3 length: 15 amino acids. CDR3 DNA: TGTGCCAGCAGTTCGTGGACTAGCGGGAACTACGAGCAGTACTTC. It codes for CASSSWTSGNYEQYF.

The chain uses TRBV12-3 or TRBV12-4 and TRBJ1-1, with a possible D match to TRBD1 (5 bases). The CDR3 is 14 amino acids. V was cut by 7 bases and J by 5 bases, with 17 bases left in between. The CDR3 coding sequence is TGTGCCAGCACCCAGATGGGACCATCGACTGAAGCTTTCTTT. Encoded protein: CASTQMGPSTEAFF.

This clonotype was seen ten or more times. The rearrangement links TRBV5-1 to TRBJ2-7; 9 bases fit TRBD2. The germline V gene has CDR1 SGHRS and CDR2 YFSETQ. Trimming cost V 4 bases and J 4 bases; bases outside gene matches: 15. The CDR3 has 17 residues. CDR3 sequence: CASSQHGGPSGMYEQYF. The CDR3 region has the DNA TGCGCCAGCAGCCAACATGGAGGCCCTAGCGGGATGTACGAGCAGTACTTC.

This clonotype was recorded many times. This rearrangement joins TRBV6-5 to TRBJ2-6; 9 nucleotides line up with TRBD1. V was pared by 4 bases and J by 0 bases, with 4 bases of the junction left unmatched. The germline V gene has CDR1 MNHEY and CDR2 SVGAGI. This CDR3 comprises 17 residues. CDR3 DNA: TGTGCCAGCAGTTCGGGACAGGGCGGCTCTGGGGCCAACGTCCTGACTTTC. It codes for CASSSGQGGSGANVLTF.

The V call is TRBV19, the J call TRBJ1-5; no firm D call. V was shortened by 0 bases and J by 1 base, with 7 bases between the two germline ends. The CDR3 runs 15 residues. Germline-derived CDR1 and CDR2 are LNHDA and SQIVND (reference sequence). The CDR3 here is CASSIEGKSNQPQHF. CDR3 nucleotide sequence: TGTGCCAGTAGTATAGAGGGGAAGAGCAATCAGCCCCAGCATTTT.

This clonotype has at least ten counts. CDR3 nucleotide sequence: TGTGCCAGCAGCCTCGACAGGGCAGGGACGAATGAGCAGTTCTTC. Its translation is CASSLDRAGTNEQFF. This sequence joins TRBV6-5 and TRBJ2-1; 7 bases fit TRBD1. Germline-derived CDR1 and CDR2 are MNHEY and SVGAGI. V lost 6 bases to trimming and J lost 7 bases; unmatched junction nucleotides: 12. This CDR3 region has 15 residues.

This clonotype was counted at least ten times. V gene TRBV30 combines with J gene TRBJ1-5; D not certain. The germline V gene encodes CDR1 GTSNPN and CDR2 SVGIG (reference sequence). This CDR3 has 17 residues. Trimming removed 0 bases at V and 3 bases at J, with 18 bases between. The CDR3 DNA sequence: TGTGCCTGGAGTGTAAGCCATCTCAGATCCGTCAATCAGCCCCAGCATTTT. Protein: CAWSVSHLRSVNQPQHF.

The chain uses TRBV9 and TRBJ2-1; D possibly uses TRBD1 or TRBD2 (5 bases each). V gave up 7 bases and J gave up 4 bases, with 12 bases separating them. The CDR3 runs to 13 residues. Germline CDR1 reads SGDLS; CDR2 reads YYNGEE. The CDR3 DNA follows: TGTGCCAGCGGACAATGGGAGTACAATGAGCAGTTCTTC. Translated: CASGQWEYNEQFF.

In its sample, this clonotype was seen many times. V gene TRBV5-1 combines with J gene TRBJ2-3; D is unclear. The germline CDR1 and CDR2 sequences are SGHRS and YFSETQ. The V end was cut by 2 bases, the J end by 4 bases, with 5 bases between. The CDR3 length is 12 residues. The CDR3 DNA reads TGCGCCAGCAGCTTTCGGTCAGATACGCAGTATTTT. It is translated as CASSFRSDTQYF.

At least ten counts were recorded for this clonotype. This chain connects TRBV7-8 to TRBJ2-7, with D tentatively TRBD2 (5 bases). V was pared by 7 bases and J by 4 bases, with 11 bases between. Germline assignment: CDR1 SGHVS and CDR2 FQNEAQ. The CDR3 covers 12 residues. The CDR3 protein is CASKAGEYEQYF. The CDR3 DNA reads TGTGCCAGCAAGGCCGGGGAATACGAGCAGTACTTC.

This clonotype was counted ten times or more. The junction shows a germline mismatch at one end, possibly a read error. The chain joins TRBV7-2 to TRBJ2-2; a possible D gene is TRBD2 (6 bases). The CDR3 extends over 15 amino acids. The germline gives CDR1 SGHTA, CDR2 FQGNSA. CDR3 region: CASRYGGTNTGELFF. As DNA, the CDR3 is TGTGCCAGCAGATATGGGGGGACGAATACCGGGGAGCTGTTTTTT.

This clonotype has at least ten counts. The chain is built from TRBV29-1 and TRBJ2-7, with 8 bases identical to TRBD1. CDR1 is SQVTM and CDR2 is ANQGSEA in the germline V gene. Trimming took 6 bases from V and 6 from J; bases not matched to a gene: 13. The CDR3 spans 14 residues. The CDR3 here is CSVGQGHLLREQYF. The CDR3 region has the DNA TGCAGCGTCGGACAGGGACATCTTTTACGCGAGCAGTACTTC.

The V call is TRBV5-1, the J call TRBJ2-1, with TRBD2 matching 11 bases. The CDR3 contains 16 residues. V was pared by 4 bases and J by 0 bases, with 3 bases of the junction left unmatched. Germline CDR1 reads SGHRS; CDR2 reads YFSETQ. The DNA of the CDR3 is TGCGCCAGCAGCCTGACTAGCGGGACCTCCTACAATGAGCAGTTCTTC. Protein: CASSLTSGTSYNEQFF.

At least ten counts were recorded for this clonotype. This chain joins TRBV5-1 and TRBJ1-6; 11 positions match TRBD1. This CDR3 region has 15 residues. Unmatched junction bases numbered 3, after V lost 0 bases and J lost 10 bases. CDR1 and CDR2 from the germline V gene are SGHRS and YFSETQ. Here the CDR3 reads CASSLEGQGASPLHF. The DNA for the CDR3 is TGCGCCAGCAGCTTGGAAGGACAGGGGGCCTCACCCCTCCACTTT.

This clonotype was counted between two and nine times. The CDR3 sequence: CASSVAGRNTGELFF. CDR3 coding DNA: TGTGCCAGCAGTGTGGCAGGGAGAAACACCGGGGAGCTGTTTTTT. The chain carries TRBV3-1 and TRBJ2-2, with D perhaps being TRBD1 or TRBD2 (5 bases each). The CDR3 contains 15 residues. From germline, CDR1 is LGHDT and CDR2 YNNKEL (reference sequence). V shed 6 bases and J shed 2 bases, with 13 bases lying between them.

This clonotype was recorded many times. This chain joins TRBV9 and TRBJ2-1; D gene ambiguous. Germline-derived CDR1 and CDR2 are SGDLS and YYNGEE. V was cut by 0 bases and J by 10 bases, with 8 bases left in between. The CDR3 length is 12 residues. The CDR3 is CASSVVSGEQFF. CDR3 nucleotides: TGTGCCAGCAGCGTAGTTAGTGGGGAGCAGTTCTTC.

This clonotype was detected many times. The genes are TRBV7-3 and TRBJ2-2, with 7 bases lining up with TRBD1. V shed 4 bases and J 6 bases; nucleotides not matched to a gene: 5. CDR1 and CDR2 (germline): SGHTA, FQGTGA. The CDR3 sequence is 14 residues long. CDR3 protein: CASSYTTGAGELFF. The CDR3 region has the DNA TGTGCCAGCAGCTACACAACAGGGGCCGGGGAGCTGTTTTTT.

About this clonotype: One base away lies a much larger clone, so this may be a sequencing read error. The rearrangement uses TRBV7-9 and TRBJ1-1, with D perhaps matching TRBD1 (6 bases). V was shortened by 5 bases and J by 3 bases, with 16 bases between the two germline ends. This CDR3 has 15 amino acids. Germline lookup yields CDR1 SEHNR and CDR2 FQNEAQ (reference sequence). The DNA of the CDR3 is TGTGCCAGCAGCCCCCGTGGGGGCATGTACACTGAAGCTTTCTTT. This translates into CASSPRGGMYTEAFF.

The table lists this clonotype with a few counts. The rearrangement links TRBV7-2 to TRBJ2-3; 13 nucleotides align to TRBD2. This CDR3 region has 18 residues. The trim removed 4 bases at V and 1 base at J, leaving 8 bases unmatched. The germline CDR1 and CDR2 sequences are SGHTA and FQGNSA. Here the CDR3 reads CASSSPRGTSGGTDTQYF. As DNA, the CDR3 is TGTGCCAGCAGCTCTCCCCGGGGGACTAGCGGGGGCACAGATACGCAGTATTTT.

This clonotype was observed at least ten times. The chain carries TRBV27 and TRBJ2-5; 14 positions match TRBD2. CDR3 length equals 19 residues. The germline CDR1 and CDR2 sequences are MNHEY and SMNVEV (reference sequence). V dropped 5 bases and J dropped 3; count of bases not matched to a gene: 14. CDR3 amino acids: CASSEEPPGLAGVKETQYF. CDR3 DNA sequence: TGTGCCAGCAGTGAAGAACCACCGGGACTAGCGGGGGTTAAAGAGACCCAGTACTTC.

The chain employs TRBV5-1 and TRBJ1-2; maybe TRBD1 (6 bases). V gave up 3 bases and J gave up 7 bases, with 13 bases separating them. CDR1 is SGHRS and CDR2 is YFSETQ in the germline V gene. The CDR3 length is 13 residues. The CDR3, as DNA: TGCGCCAGCAGCTGGACGGGGGCGGCTGGCTACACCTTC. This sequence encodes CASSWTGAAGYTF.

This clonotype has a count of ten or more. V and J are TRBV18 and TRBJ1-2; 7 bases line up with TRBD1. The CDR3 runs 14 residues. Germline lookup yields CDR1 KGHSH and CDR2 LQKENI. After removal of 2 bases from V and 6 bases from J, the junction contained 6 bases not matched to a gene. The CDR3 region is CASSPYGTVDGYTF. The DNA for the CDR3 is TGTGCCAGCTCACCATACGGGACAGTCGATGGCTACACCTTC.